The next 8 T cell receptor beta chains were all read from a single sample in a study of blood T cell repertoires in COVID-19. Clones were read by immunoSEQ multiplex PCR, and TCRdb kept only the in-frame ones, dropping some. The table has fewer than 500,000 clones, over 75% seen once. The source material was PBMCs or T cells enriched from blood (not recorded which). These receptors were collected from a man aged 25-45 years who had recovered from COVID-19.

The chain recombines TRBV11-3 with TRBJ2-1; 10 positions agree with TRBD2. The CDR3 has 15 amino acids. Germline V gene data show CDR1 as SGHNT and CDR2 as YENEEA. Trimming cost V 5 bases and J 3 bases; bases outside gene matches: 4. The CDR3 region is CASSISGGNYNEQFF. The CDR3 DNA follows: TGTGCCAGCAGCATTAGCGGGGGGAACTACAATGAGCAGTTCTTC.

CDR3 in DNA: TGTGCCAGCAGTTTTGTTTCCGGGAACGGTAAAGATACGCAGTATTTT. Translating gives CASSFVSGNGKDTQYF. The V and J genes are TRBV28 and TRBJ2-3, with D tentatively TRBD2 (5 bases). Trimming removed 3 bases from V and 5 bases from J, with 18 bases in between. Germline-derived CDR1 and CDR2 are MDHEN and SYDVKM. This CDR3 is 16 amino acids long.

This chain connects TRBV19 to TRBJ1-5, with D possibly TRBD1 on 6 matching bases. This CDR3 contains 16 residues. V was trimmed by 7 bases and J by 1 base, leaving 17 bases between them. Germline loops: CDR1 LNHDA, CDR2 SQIVND (reference sequence). In DNA, the CDR3 is TGTGCCAGTAAGGGGGAAAGGAAATCGAGCAATCAGCCCCAGCATTTT. This translates into CASKGERKSSNQPQHF. The full variable domain, rest sourced from reference TRBV19 and TRBJ1-5, is DGGITQSPKYLFRKEGQNVTLSCEQNLNHDAMYWYRQDPGQGLRLIYYSQIVNDFQKGDIAEGYSVSREKKESFPLTVTSAQKNPTAFYLCASKGERKSSNQPQHFGDGTRLSIL.

This sequence joins TRBV7-2 and TRBJ2-7; possibly TRBD1 for D (5 bases). Germline CDR1 is SGHTA and CDR2 is FQGNSA. Trimming shortened V by 5 bases and J by 2 bases, and 10 bases separated the two germline ends. The CDR3 extends over 13 amino acids. CDR3 sequence reads: CASSHGQAYEQYF. The CDR3 coding sequence is TGTGCCAGCAGCCATGGACAAGCCTACGAGCAGTACTTC.

The V call is TRBV3-1 (or the pseudogene TRBV3-2), the J call TRBJ1-1; 7 bases are a match to TRBD1. Trimming cost V 8 bases and J 5 bases; bases outside gene matches: 17. The CDR3 consists of 16 residues. The germline V gene encodes CDR1 LGHDT and CDR2 YNNKEL (reference sequence). The DNA of the CDR3 is TGTGCCAGCGGATACAGGGGCGCCCAGGGTCGGACTGAAGCTTTCTTT. It is translated as CASGYRGAQGRTEAFF.

A single count supports this clone. V and J are TRBV9 and TRBJ2-3; maybe TRBD2 (6 bases). Germline V gene sequence: CDR1 SGDLS, CDR2 YYNGEE. Trimming stripped 1 base from V and 1 base from J, with 13 bases between. The CDR3 runs 16 residues. In DNA form, the CDR3 reads TGTGCCAGCAGCGTAACAGCGGGTAAGCGCACAGATACGCAGTATTTT. It codes for CASSVTAGKRTDTQYF.

This clone was recorded once. V is TRBV4-1 and J is TRBJ2-2; perhaps TRBD1 as D (5 bases). V was cut by 0 bases and J by 3 bases, with 14 bases left in between. The CDR3 is 17 residues long. In germline, CDR1 is MGHRA, CDR2 YSYEKL. CDR3 residues: CASSQETGLPYTGELFF. The DNA for the CDR3 is TGCGCCAGCAGCCAAGAAACAGGTCTACCCTACACCGGGGAGCTGTTTTTT.

V and J are TRBV5-1 and TRBJ2-1; 10 bases agree with TRBD2. This CDR3 spans 15 amino acids. Trimming took 4 bases from V and 4 from J; bases not matched to a gene: 5. Germline V gene sequence: CDR1 SGHRS, CDR2 YFSETQ. The CDR3 bases are TGCGCCAGCAGCCCAACTAGCGGGACTTACAATGAGCAGTTCTTC. Protein sequence: CASSPTSGTYNEQFF. The entire variable domain, with the rest obtained from reference TRBV5-1 and TRBJ2-1, is as follows: KAGVTQTPRYLIKTRGQQVTLSCSPISGHRSVSWYQQTPGQGLQFLFEYFSETQRNKGNFPGRFSGRQFSNSRSEMNVSTLELGDSALYLCASSPTSGTYNEQFFGPGTRLTVL.